Detailed here is one TCR beta chain. Data came from immunoSEQ multiplex PCR; TCRdb stores just in-frame clones and leaves some out. The profile shows 200,000 to 300,000 clones, approximately 86% of them singletons. The sample is drawn from a study of blood T cell repertoires in COVID-19. The CDR3 runs to 12 residues. Trimming took 7 bases from V and 1 from J, leaving 10 bases between them. Germline CDR1 is SQVTM and CDR2 is ANQGSEA. The rearrangement uses TRBV29-1 and TRBJ1-1; possible D gene TRBD1, 5 bases. The source of this sequence is an older woman with active or convalescent COVID-19. Sequenced: peripheral blood. The CDR3 is CSGITGNTEAFF. CDR3 bases: TGCAGCGGGATTACAGGGAACACTGAAGCTTTCTTT.